These T cell receptor beta chains were read from a single sample in a study of Graves' ophthalmopathy and Graves' hyperthyroidism. TCRdb re-called the multiplex PCR reads with MiXCR, one entry per CDR3 protein. The sample includes over a million distinct CDR3 sequences, around a third of them seen just once. Sequenced material: peripheral blood or thyroid tissue (not recorded which). The receptors come from an adult man with Graves' hyperthyroidism. The CDR3 runs from the conserved cysteine through the conserved F or W. A D gene is named only where the DNA matches it firmly. Clone size is given for some rows only: seen once, a few or many times, or a class if the clone is expanded.

TRBJ1-3 - TRBV30 few TGTGCCTGGAGTGTACGGGGTAGCTCTGGAAACACCATATATTTT CAWSVRGSSGNTIYF
TRBJ1-2 TRBD1 TRBV6-1 - TGTGCCAGCAGCGCGGGACAGGCGAACTATGGCTACACCTTC CASSAGQANYGYTF
TRBJ1-5 TRBD1 TRBV5-1 - TGCGCCAGCAGCTACCAGGGGGCGCGTCAGCCCCAGCATTTT CASSYQGARQPQHF
TRBJ1-1 - TRBV7-2 - TGTGCCAGCAGCTTGAAACATGCGAGGGGAGCTTTCTTT CASSLKHARGAFF
TRBJ2-5 - TRBV9 many TGTGCCAGCAGCGTAGAACCTATAGAGACCCAGTACTTC CASSVEPIETQYF
TRBJ1-4 - TRBV5-6 - TGTGCCAGCAGCTTTCCCGGGACGCCACCGGTGGGTGAAAAACTGTTTTTT CASSFPGTPPVGEKLFF
TRBJ2-7 - TRBV25-1 many TGTGCCAGCAGTGATTGGGGTAGCTACGAGCAGTACTTC CASSDWGSYEQYF
TRBJ1-3 - TRBV29-1 many TGCAGCGTTGCATCCGGATCTGGAAACACCATATATTTT CSVASGSGNTIYF
TRBJ1-2 - TRBV2 many TGTGCCAGCAGTGATGTCACCGGCGGGAAGGCTAACTATGGCTACACCTTC CASSDVTGGKANYGYTF
TRBJ2-5 TRBD1 TRBV12-3/TRBV12-4 few TGTGCCAGCAGACTCCGGGACAGGGAATACTTC CASRLRDREYF
TRBJ1-5 - TRBV9 many TGTGCCAGCAGCCCCCGTGAGGGGTATCAGCCCCAGCATTTT CASSPREGYQPQHF
TRBJ1-5 TRBD1 TRBV20-1 - TGCAGTGCTAGGGAGACAGGGCGGGACCTCTTGCCCCAGCATTTT CSARETGRDLLPQHF
TRBJ2-1 - TRBV2 - TGTGCCAGCAGGCTACGAACAGGGATCACCTACAATGAGCAGTTCTTC CASRLRTGITYNEQFF
TRBJ1-1 - TRBV7-8 many TGTGCCAGCGGGGGGCCTGGGAGGACTGAAGCTTTCTTT CASGGPGRTEAFF
TRBJ1-2 - TRBV29-1 once TGCAGTTTGGGCCAGCACTATGGCTACACCTTC CSLGQHYGYTF
TRBJ1-4 - TRBV14 many TGTGCCAGCAGCCAAGGGGCGCAAATTAATGAAAAACTGTTTTTT CASSQGAQINEKLFF
TRBJ1-1 - TRBV6-5 once TGTGCCAACAGTCCCAACCAGATGAGCACTGAAGCTTTCTTT CANSPNQMSTEAFF
TRBJ2-7 - TRBV6-5 once TGTGCCAGCAGTACCAGGGCTCCCTACGAGCAGTACTTC CASSTRAPYEQYF
TRBJ1-1 TRBD1 TRBV20-1 few TGCAGTGCTAGACCTACGGACAGGGGTATGAACACTGAAGCTTTCTTT CSARPTDRGMNTEAFF
TRBJ2-2 TRBD1 TRBV24-1 - TGTGCCACCCAACGGGGACAGGGAACCGGGGAGCTGTTTTTT CATQRGQGTGELFF
TRBJ1-3 - TRBV29-1 many TGCAGCGGGTGGGGATCTGGAAACACCATATATTTT CSGWGSGNTIYF
TRBJ1-5 - TRBV2 few TGCGCCAGCAGTGAGGTGGGGAGCAATCAGCCCCAGCATTTT CASSEVGSNQPQHF
TRBJ1-1 - TRBV19 few TGTGCCAGTAGACAGAGCCAAGACACTGAAGCTTTCTTT CASRQSQDTEAFF
TRBJ2-2 - TRBV7-9 many TGTGCCAGCAGCTTATCGTCCGGGGAGCTGTTTTTT CASSLSSGELFF
TRBJ1-5 - TRBV6-5 few TGTGCCAGCAGTGACGACAGTTGGGGCAATCAGCCCCAGCATTTT CASSDDSWGNQPQHF
TRBJ1-1 - TRBV7-2 - TGTGCCAGCAGCACCGGGACGGCCGCTTTCTTT CASSTGTAAFF
TRBJ1-2 - TRBV7-3 many TGTGCCAGCAGCTTAACAGGGCACACTGACTATGGCTACACCTTC CASSLTGHTDYGYTF
TRBJ2-7 TRBD1 TRBV7-2 many TGTGCCAGCAGCTTGGGACAGGGGGTCGAGCGGTCCTACGAGCAGTACTTC CASSLGQGVERSYEQYF
TRBJ1-4 - TRBV25-1 - TGTGCCAGCAGGCTAGCGGGGGCGTATGAAAAACTGTTTTTT CASRLAGAYEKLFF
TRBJ2-7 - TRBV10-3 few TGTGCCATCAGTGAGTGGAACCGCCCCTACGAGCAGTACTTC CAISEWNRPYEQYF
TRBJ2-7 - TRBV6-2/TRBV6-3 - TGTGCCAGCAGTTTCCTCATGTACGAGCAGTACTTC CASSFLMYEQYF
TRBJ2-7 TRBD2 TRBV4-2 - TGTGCCAGCAGCCAAGACGCTAGCGGGAACTACGAGCAGTACTTC CASSQDASGNYEQYF
TRBJ2-7 TRBD2 TRBV14 many TGTGCCAGCAGGAGGACTAGCGCTAACTCCTACGAGCAGTACTTC CASRRTSANSYEQYF
TRBJ2-7 TRBD1 TRBV9 - TGTGCCAGCAGCGTAGGTGCAGGGGGTTTCTACGAGCAGCACTTC CASSVGAGGFYEQHF
TRBJ2-2 TRBD2 TRBV29-1 - TGCAGCGTGACTAGCGGTCTCATCACCGGGGAGCTGTTTTTT CSVTSGLITGELFF
TRBJ1-2 TRBD1 TRBV19 - TGTGCCAGTAGTCGGTGGGACAGCGGCTATGGCTACACCTTC CASSRWDSGYGYTF
TRBJ2-5 - TRBV12-3/TRBV12-4 few TGTGCCAGCAGCGTGAGACAGAACCTGTACCAAGAGACCCAGTACTTC CASSVRQNLYQETQYF
TRBJ2-5 TRBD1 TRBV7-3 - TGTGCCAGCACACCCGCACAGGGGGAGACCCAGTACTTC CASTPAQGETQYF
TRBJ1-4 - TRBV7-2 many TGTGCCAGCAGCCCACAGGGCGGAAGAGAAAAACTGTTTTTT CASSPQGGREKLFF
TRBJ2-7 TRBD2 TRBV29-1 - TGCAGCGTTGCTTTTGTAGGACTAGCGGGTGGCAATGAGCAGTACTTC CSVAFVGLAGGNEQYF